These T cell receptor beta chains were read from a single sample in a study of cytomegalovirus exposure and HLA in healthy donors. Only in-frame clones appear in the TCRdb table, and some are missing; sequencing was by immunoSEQ multiplex PCR. The sample lists hundreds of thousands of clones, 77% seen once, with roughly 2.5% in the top ten. Source material: PBMCs. These TCRs come from a woman aged 55-70 years in good health and CMV-seropositive. Each CDR3 is given with its conserved first and last residue. D genes are given only for firm matches. Clone size, where shown, is once, few, many, or a class for clones that have expanded.

>TRBJ2-3|few|NA|TRBV30
TGTGCCTGGAGTCCTAGCACAGATACGCAGTATTTT
CAWSPSTDTQYF
>TRBJ1-5|NA|NA|TRBV7-9
TGTTCCAGCAGTCTATCGGGGTTGAGCAATCAGCCCCAGCATTTT
CSSSLSGLSNQPQHF
>TRBJ2-3|few|NA|TRBV6-5
TGTGCCAGCAGTTTTACGACTGGATCAGATACGCAGTATTTT
CASSFTTGSDTQYF
>TRBJ1-5|once|NA|TRBV2
TGTGCCAGCAGTGAAGCGCTACTTCAGCCCCAGCATTTT
CASSEALLQPQHF
>TRBJ1-6|few|TRBD1|TRBV7-2
TGTGCCAGCAGCTTTCAGGGGGGAAATTCACCCCTCCACTTT
CASSFQGGNSPLHF
>TRBJ1-5|NA|NA|TRBV6-6
TGTGCCAGCAGTTACTCTCCCCGCTCAGGGCAGCCCCAGCATTTT
CASSYSPRSGQPQHF
>TRBJ2-1|NA|TRBD2|TRBV9
TGTGCCAGCAGGGAGACTAGCGGATCCTACAATGAGCAGTTCTTC
CASRETSGSYNEQFF
>TRBJ2-2|few|TRBD1|TRBV2
TGTGCCAGCAGTGCCGGGACAGGGCCCGGGGAGCTGTTTTTT
CASSAGTGPGELFF
>TRBJ2-7|NA|NA|TRBV5-5
TGTGCCAGCAGCTCATCGACTGGCTACGAGCAGTACTTC
CASSSSTGYEQYF
>TRBJ1-5|NA|NA|TRBV6-5
TGTGCCAGCTCGGGACATTATAGCAATCAGCCCCAGCATTTT
CASSGHYSNQPQHF
>TRBJ1-4|NA|NA|TRBV7-2
TGTGCCAGCAGCAAATCCGCAACTAATGAAAAACTGTTTTTT
CASSKSATNEKLFF
>TRBJ1-6|NA|NA|TRBV14
TGTGCCAGCAGCCAAGATCCGGACAGATACTCACCCCCCCACTTT
CASSQDPDRYSPPHF
>TRBJ2-2|NA|NA|TRBV30
TGTGCCGGGACGACTCAGAACACCGGGGAGCTGTTTTTT
CAGTTQNTGELFF
>TRBJ2-3|NA|TRBD2|TRBV19
TGTGCCAGTACCGATGGGGGGGAAGTGGGCACAGATACGCAGTATTTT
CASTDGGEVGTDTQYF
>TRBJ2-2|NA|NA|TRBV18
TGTGCCAGCTCAACCGGTCGACAGCCGAACACCGGGGAGCTGTTTTTT
CASSTGRQPNTGELFF
>TRBJ2-3|NA|NA|TRBV2
TGTGCCAGCAGTGAGGCGAAACTAGTCACAGATACGCAGTATTTT
CASSEAKLVTDTQYF
>TRBJ2-3|NA|NA|TRBV5-5
TGTGCCAGCAGCCCAGATAGCCATTCTCCGCTTGCGCAGTATTTT
CASSPDSHSPLAQYF
>TRBJ2-7|NA|NA|TRBV28
TGTGCCAGCAGCACTATGTCCTACGAGCAGTACTTC
CASSTMSYEQYF
>TRBJ2-6|NA|TRBD1|TRBV9
TGTGCCAGCAGCCCCCGACAGGGTGCGCTCTCTGGGGCCAACGTCCTGACTTTC
CASSPRQGALSGANVLTF
>TRBJ2-3|NA|TRBD2|TRBV11-2
TGTGCCAGCAGCTTAGAGAGTAGCGGGGGGCCCCATTTT
CASSLESSGGPHF
>TRBJ2-7|NA|NA|TRBV5-1
TGCGCCAGCAGCTCCGGGACATCGAGCTCCTACGAGCAGTACTTC
CASSSGTSSSYEQYF
>TRBJ2-1|NA|TRBD2|TRBV9
TGTGCCAGCAGCGTAGAGTCGGGGACTAGCTCCTACAATGAGCAGTTCTTC
CASSVESGTSSYNEQFF
>TRBJ2-3|once|NA|TRBV7-2
TGTGCCAGCAGCTTAGCCAGGGAAGATACGCAGTATTTT
CASSLAREDTQYF
>TRBJ2-6|NA|TRBD1|TRBV7-8
TGTGCCAGCAGCTTCTTACTGGACAGGGGGCGTGGGGCCAACGTCCTGACTTTC
CASSFLLDRGRGANVLTF
>TRBJ1-6|NA|NA|TRBV7-2
TGTGCCAGCAGCTGGAGGCAGGGGTCCTATAATTCACCCCTCCACTTT
CASSWRQGSYNSPLHF
>TRBJ1-1|few|NA|TRBV19
TGTGCCAGTAGGGGGGACAAGAACACTGAAGCTTTCTTT
CASRGDKNTEAFF
>TRBJ2-7|NA|TRBD1|TRBV6-5
TGTGCCAGCAGTTACTCTCGGACAGGAGACTCCTACGAGCAGTACTTC
CASSYSRTGDSYEQYF
>TRBJ1-3|NA|NA|TRBV30
TGTGCCTGGAGCAAAGGGGCCTATGGAAACACCATATATTTT
CAWSKGAYGNTIYF
>TRBJ1-3|once|NA|TRBV30
TGTGCCTGGATTCCGAAGGGGAACACCATATATTTT
CAWIPKGNTIYF